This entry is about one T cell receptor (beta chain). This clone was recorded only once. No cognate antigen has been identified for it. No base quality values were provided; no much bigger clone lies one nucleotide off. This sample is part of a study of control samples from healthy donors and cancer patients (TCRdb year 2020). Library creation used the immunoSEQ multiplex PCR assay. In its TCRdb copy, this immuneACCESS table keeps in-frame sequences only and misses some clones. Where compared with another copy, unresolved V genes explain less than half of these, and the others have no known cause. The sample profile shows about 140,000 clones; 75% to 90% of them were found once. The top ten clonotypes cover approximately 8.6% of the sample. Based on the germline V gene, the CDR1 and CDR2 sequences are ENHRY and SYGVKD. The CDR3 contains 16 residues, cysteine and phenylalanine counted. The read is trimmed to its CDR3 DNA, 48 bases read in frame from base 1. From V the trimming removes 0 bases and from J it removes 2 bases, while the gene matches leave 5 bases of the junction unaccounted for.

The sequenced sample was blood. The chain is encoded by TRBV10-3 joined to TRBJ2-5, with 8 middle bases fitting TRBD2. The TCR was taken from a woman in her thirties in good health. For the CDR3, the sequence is CAISESAGRGQETQYF. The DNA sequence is TGTGCCATCAGTGAGTCTGCCGGGAGGGGGCAAGAGACCCAGTACTTC.